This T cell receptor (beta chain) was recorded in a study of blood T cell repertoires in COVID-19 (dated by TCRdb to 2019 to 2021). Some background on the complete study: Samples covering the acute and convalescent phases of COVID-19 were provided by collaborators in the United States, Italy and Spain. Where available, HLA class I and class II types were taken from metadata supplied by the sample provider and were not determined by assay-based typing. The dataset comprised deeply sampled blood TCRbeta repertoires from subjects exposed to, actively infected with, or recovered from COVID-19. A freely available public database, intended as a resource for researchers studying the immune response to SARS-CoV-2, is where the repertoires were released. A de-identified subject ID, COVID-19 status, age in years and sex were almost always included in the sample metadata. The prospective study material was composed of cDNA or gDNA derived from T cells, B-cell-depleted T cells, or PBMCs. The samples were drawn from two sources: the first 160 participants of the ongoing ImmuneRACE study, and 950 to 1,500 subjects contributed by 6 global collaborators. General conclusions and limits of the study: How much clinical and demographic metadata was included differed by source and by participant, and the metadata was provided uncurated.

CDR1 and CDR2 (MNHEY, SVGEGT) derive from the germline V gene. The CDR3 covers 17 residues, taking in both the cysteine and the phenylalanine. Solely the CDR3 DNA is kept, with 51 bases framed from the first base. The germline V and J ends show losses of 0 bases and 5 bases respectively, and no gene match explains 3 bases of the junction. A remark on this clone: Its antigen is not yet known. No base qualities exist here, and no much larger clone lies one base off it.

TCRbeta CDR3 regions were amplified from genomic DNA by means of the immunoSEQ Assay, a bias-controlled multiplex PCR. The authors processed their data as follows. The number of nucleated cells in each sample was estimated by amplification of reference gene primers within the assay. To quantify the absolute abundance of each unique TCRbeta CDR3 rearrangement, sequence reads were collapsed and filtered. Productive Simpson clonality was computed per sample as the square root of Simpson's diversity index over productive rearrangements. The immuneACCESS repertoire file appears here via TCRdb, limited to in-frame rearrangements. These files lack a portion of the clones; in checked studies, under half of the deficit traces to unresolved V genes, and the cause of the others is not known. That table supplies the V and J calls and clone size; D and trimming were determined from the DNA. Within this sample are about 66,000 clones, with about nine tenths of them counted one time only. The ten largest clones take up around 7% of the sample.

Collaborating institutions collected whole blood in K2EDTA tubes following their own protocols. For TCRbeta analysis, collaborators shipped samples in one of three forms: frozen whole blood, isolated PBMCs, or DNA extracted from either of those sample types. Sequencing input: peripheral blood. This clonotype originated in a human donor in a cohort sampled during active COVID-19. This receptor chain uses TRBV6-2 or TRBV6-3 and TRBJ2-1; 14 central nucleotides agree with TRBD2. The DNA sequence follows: TGTGCCAGCAGTTACTCCGGACTAGCGGGAGGTAACAATGAGCAGTTCTTC. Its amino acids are CASSYSGLAGGNNEQFF.